This TCR beta chain was found in a study of OX40 agonist ivuxolimab in advanced cancers. As for the study in general: The study reported partial responses in three patients: one hepatocellular carcinoma, two cutaneous melanoma.

Generated by immunoSEQ multiplex PCR, the TCRdb table keeps only in-frame clones and is missing some. Of about 61,000 clones in the sample, 92% were seen once. Trimming pared 0 bases from V and 2 bases from J, leaving 5 bases between. The CDR3 sequence is 13 residues long. Germline V gives CDR1 GTSNPN, CDR2 SVGIG (reference sequence). Sequenced here: CD4+ or CD8+ T cells sorted from blood, sampled in a trial of the OX40 agonist ivuxolimab. This TCR was sampled from an adult with an advanced solid tumor such as melanoma, head and neck, liver or kidney cancer. This chain joins TRBV30 and TRBJ2-1, with no clear D. CDR3 in DNA: TGTGCCTGGAGTGTTGGAACCTACAATGAGCAGTTCTTC. Its protein is CAWSVGTYNEQFF.